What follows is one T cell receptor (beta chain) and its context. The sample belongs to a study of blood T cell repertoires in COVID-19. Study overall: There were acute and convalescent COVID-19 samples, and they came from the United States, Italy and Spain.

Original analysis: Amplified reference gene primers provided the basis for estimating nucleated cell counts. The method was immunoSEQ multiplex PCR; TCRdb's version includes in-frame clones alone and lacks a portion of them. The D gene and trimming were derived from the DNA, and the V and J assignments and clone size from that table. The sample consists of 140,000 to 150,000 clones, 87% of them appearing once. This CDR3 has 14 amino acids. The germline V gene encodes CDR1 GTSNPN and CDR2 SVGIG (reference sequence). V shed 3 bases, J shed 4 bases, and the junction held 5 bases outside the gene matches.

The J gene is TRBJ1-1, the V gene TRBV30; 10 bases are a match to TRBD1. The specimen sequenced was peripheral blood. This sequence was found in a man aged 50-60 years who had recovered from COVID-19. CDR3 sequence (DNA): TGTGCCTGGAGCATCAGGACAGGGGGCACTGAAGCTTTCTTT. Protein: CAWSIRTGGTEAFF. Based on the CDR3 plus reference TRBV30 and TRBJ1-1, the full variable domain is SQTIHQWPATLVQPVGSPLSLECTVEGTSNPNLYWYRQAAGRGLQLLFYSVGIGQISSEVPQNLSASRPQDRQFILSSKKLLLSDSGFYLCAWSIRTGGTEAFFGQGTRLTVV.